This TCR beta chain was identified during a study of graft-versus-host responses after intestinal transplantation. Across the study: Every recipient underwent anti-thymocyte globulin induction, then tacrolimus and steroids for two to three years.

The germline V gene encodes CDR1 SGHNT and CDR2 YENEEA. The CDR3 extends over 14 amino acids. Trimming shortened V by 5 bases and J by 5 bases, and 12 bases separated the two germline ends. Sequenced by immunoSEQ multiplex PCR; TCRdb stores in-frame clones only, minus some. The sample lists approximately 8,700 clones; 31% were seen once. General study points: Marrow from the recipient contained GvH clones, some of which had appeared first in ileum or blood.

With roughly 200,000 irradiated, violet-dye-labeled stimulator cells, roughly 200,000 CFSE-labeled responder cells were plated. Post-reaction sorting isolated proliferating CFSE-low CD3+CD4+ and CD3+CD8+ responders. The gene calls are TRBV11-3 and TRBJ1-4; possibly TRBD1 for D (6 bases). This TCR derives from a human patient who received an intestinal transplant. The sample in question was alloreactive CD4+ T cells from a mixed lymphocyte reaction culture, obtained before intestinal transplant. Subset reported: CFSE-low proliferating T cells sorted from roughly 6-day pre-transplant mixed lymphocyte reaction (GvH or HvG direction). DNA for the CDR3: TGTGCCAGCAGCCCCCGGGACATCAATGAAAAACTGTTTTTT. This gives the protein CASSPRDINEKLFF.